The 18 T cell receptor beta chains listed next were all sequenced from one sample in a study of cytomegalovirus exposure and HLA in healthy donors. Primers included in the PCR were 60 Vbeta and 13 Jbeta primers. Sequencing was performed with immunoSEQ multiplex PCR; in TCRdb, only in-frame clones are kept and a portion is missing. The sample records about 80,000 clones, roughly 80% being singletons. The source material was PBMCs. The receptors here all came from a woman in her thirties or forties in good health and CMV-seropositive.

This clone appeared once. V and J are TRBV7-6 and TRBJ1-5; D gene unclear. V dropped 1 base and J dropped 0 bases, with 7 bases sitting between them. Germline V CDR1 and CDR2: SGHVS, FNYEAQ. This CDR3 region has 15 residues. The CDR3 region has the DNA TGTGCCAGCAGCTTAGTCCCCCATAGCAATCAGCCCCAGCATTTT. Its protein product is CASSLVPHSNQPQHF.

This clone appeared once. The chain uses TRBV18 and TRBJ1-5; possibly TRBD1 for D (5 bases). With 5 bases removed from V and 2 bases from J, the gap between germline ends came to 7 bases. The CDR3 consists of 13 residues. Looked up from germline, CDR1 is KGHSH and CDR2 is LQKENI. Written as DNA, the CDR3 is TGTGCCAGCTCAGGGGCGGGCAATCAGCCCCAGCATTTT. Protein product: CASSGAGNQPQHF.

CDR3 in amino acids: CASSWTGVTEAFF. The CDR3 coding sequence is TGTGCCAGCAGCTGGACAGGGGTCACTGAAGCTTTCTTT. The rearrangement joins TRBV7-2 to TRBJ1-1, with 9 bases fitting TRBD1. The CDR3 loop spans 13 amino acids. From germline, CDR1 is SGHTA and CDR2 FQGNSA. V was clipped by 4 bases and J by 4 bases; unmatched bases: 1.

This clone appeared a single time. The rearrangement uses TRBV5-1 and TRBJ2-7, with TRBD1 identical over 7 bases. In germline, CDR1 is SGHRS, CDR2 YFSETQ. The CDR3 has 13 amino acids. Trimming took 4 bases from V and 0 from J; bases not matched to a gene: 1. DNA for the CDR3: TGCGCCAGCAGCGGACAGGTCTCCTACGAGCAGTACTTC. Amino acid sequence: CASSGQVSYEQYF.

The gene calls are TRBV30 and TRBJ1-1; 7 nucleotides agree with TRBD1. Germline values: CDR1 GTSNPN, CDR2 SVGIG (reference sequence). J was trimmed by 5 bases and V by 5 bases; bases with no gene match: 14. The CDR3 runs 15 residues. The CDR3 DNA is TGTGCCTGGGAGTTAGGGGCAGGGGGAAGGACTGAAGCTTTCTTT. This codes for CAWELGAGGRTEAFF.

CDR3 DNA: TGTGCCAGCGACAGGGGCCCTGGGGCCAACGTCCTGACTTTC. Its translation: CASDRGPGANVLTF. J is TRBJ2-6 and V is TRBV7-8; 8 nucleotides align to TRBD1. Germline values: CDR1 SGHVS, CDR2 FQNEAQ. The V and J ends lost 8 bases and 2 bases, in that order; junction bases with no gene match: 2. The CDR3 length is 14 residues. The full variable domain, completed using reference TRBV7-8 and TRBJ2-6, is GAGVSQSPRYKVAKRGQDVALRCDPISGHVSLFWYQQALGQGPEFLTYFQNEAQLDKSGLPSDRFFAERPEGSVSTLKIQRTQQEDSAVYLCASDRGPGANVLTFGAGSRLTVL.

This chain connects TRBV30 to TRBJ1-3; possible D gene TRBD1, 5 bases. The CDR3 sequence is 15 residues long. Germline values: CDR1 GTSNPN, CDR2 SVGIG (reference sequence). V was shortened by 0 bases and J by 2 bases, with 11 bases between the two germline ends. The CDR3 sequence is CAWSVGGTAGNTIYF. The CDR3 coding sequence is TGTGCCTGGAGTGTTGGGGGGACTGCTGGAAACACCATATATTTT.

V usage is TRBV23-1 and J usage is TRBJ2-2, with a possible D match to TRBD1 (6 bases). TRBV23-1 is an ORF; its function is uncertain. Trimming stripped 5 bases from V and 2 bases from J, with 30 bases between. The CDR3 spans 21 residues. CDR3 DNA sequence: TGCGCCAGCAGTGGGTTAGGGCGGACAGAGAATTTCTTAAATAACACCGGGGAGCTGTTTTTT. Translating gives CASSGLGRTENFLNNTGELFF.

The J gene is TRBJ1-2, the V gene TRBV29-1; tentative D call: TRBD1 (6 bases). The CDR3 covers 13 residues. From germline, CDR1 is SQVTM and CDR2 ANQGSEA. The V end was cut by 3 bases, the J end by 2 bases, with 10 bases between. CDR3 sequence (DNA): TGCAGCGTTGACCAACAGGGAAACTATGGCTACACCTTC. Its protein is CSVDQQGNYGYTF.

The CDR3 region is CASSLYQGANEKLFF. DNA for the CDR3: TGCGCCAGCAGCTTGTATCAGGGGGCTAATGAAAAACTGTTTTTT. This chain uses TRBV5-1 with TRBJ1-4; TRBD1 aligns across 7 bases. Germline loops: CDR1 SGHRS, CDR2 YFSETQ. After removal of 1 base from V and 3 bases from J, the junction contained 3 bases not matched to a gene. CDR3 length equals 15 residues. Using reference TRBV5-1 and TRBJ1-4 for the parts outside the CDR3, the full variable domain is KAGVTQTPRYLIKTRGQQVTLSCSPISGHRSVSWYQQTPGQGLQFLFEYFSETQRNKGNFPGRFSGRQFSNSRSEMNVSTLELGDSALYLCASSLYQGANEKLFFGSGTQLSVL.

The chain links TRBV13 to TRBJ2-5; tentative D call: TRBD1 (6 bases). The CDR3 loop spans 16 amino acids. Per the germline V gene, CDR1 is PRHDT and CDR2 is FYEKMQ (reference sequence). V dropped 5 bases and J dropped 2 bases, with 18 bases sitting between them. In DNA, the CDR3 is TGTGCCAGCAGCCCCCCGGCTAGGGGGTTTCAAGAGACCCAGTACTTC. Encoded protein: CASSPPARGFQETQYF.

The gene calls are TRBV6-6 and TRBJ2-1; 9 bases align to TRBD2. CDR3 length: 13 amino acids. The germline V gene encodes CDR1 MNHNY and CDR2 SVGAGI (reference sequence). V lost 7 bases to trimming and J lost 15 bases; unmatched junction nucleotides: 13. The CDR3 sequence: CASTWASGMEGFF. Written as DNA, the CDR3 is TGTGCCAGCACCTGGGCTAGCGGGATGGAGGGGTTCTTC.

The rearrangement links TRBV7-8 to TRBJ2-7, with D unresolved. Per germline, CDR1 SGHVS and CDR2 FQNEAQ. V lost 5 bases to trimming and J lost 6 bases, with 11 bases between them. The CDR3 loop spans 12 amino acids. The CDR3: CASSRPGPEQYF. Written as DNA, the CDR3 is TGTGCCAGCAGCCGCCCTGGGCCCGAGCAGTACTTC.

The CDR3 is CATSLSTGIGGWENIQYF. CDR3 coding DNA: TGTGCCACCAGCTTATCTACGGGGATCGGAGGTTGGGAAAACATTCAGTACTTC. J is TRBJ2-4 and V is TRBV15; weak D call: TRBD2 (5 bases). The CDR3 spans 18 residues. Germline CDR1 is LNHNV and CDR2 is YYDKDF (reference sequence). V lost 5 bases and J lost 5, with 25 bases in between. Filled out from reference TRBV15 and TRBJ2-4, the complete variable domain reads DAMVIQNPRYQVTQFGKPVTLSCSQTLNHNVMYWYQQKSSQAPKLLFHYYDKDFNNEADTPDNFQSRRPNTSFCFLDIRSPGLGDTAMYLCATSLSTGIGGWENIQYFGAGTRLSVL.

V gene TRBV28 combines with J gene TRBJ2-2; tentatively, D is TRBD2 (7 bases). The CDR3 contains 14 residues. CDR1 is MDHEN, CDR2 SYDVKM, per germline. The V end lost 10 bases, the J end lost 2 bases, and 14 bases lay between the germline ends. CDR3 protein: CAIKGGANTGELFF. The CDR3 nucleotides are TGTGCCATCAAGGGGGGGGCCAACACCGGGGAGCTGTTTTTT.

The chain couples TRBV7-6 to TRBJ2-3; the D gene is possibly TRBD2 (6 bases). Germline V gives CDR1 SGHVS, CDR2 FNYEAQ. The CDR3 is 15 residues long. Deletions cut 4 bases from V and 1 base from J, with 12 bases between. The CDR3 sequence: CASSSQGLGTDTQYF. The DNA for the CDR3 is TGTGCCAGCAGCTCCCAGGGACTTGGCACAGATACGCAGTATTTT.

This clone was detected a few times. J is TRBJ2-2 and V is TRBV2; 8 bases line up with TRBD1. The trim removed 6 bases at V and 6 bases at J, leaving 6 bases unmatched. This CDR3 region has 14 residues. CDR1 is SNHLY and CDR2 is FYNNEI in the germline V gene. CDR3 sequence: CASSPGGMAGELFF. The CDR3 bases are TGTGCCAGCAGCCCAGGGGGCATGGCCGGGGAGCTGTTTTTT.

The chain combines TRBV27 with TRBJ2-6, with TRBD1 as a possible D gene (6 bases). The CDR3 runs 17 residues. Germline V gene lookup returns CDR1 MNHEY and CDR2 SMNVEV (reference sequence). V gave up 10 bases and J gave up 4 bases, with 23 bases separating them. The CDR3 here is CATARWAGATGANVLTF. The CDR3 DNA reads as TGTGCCACCGCACGGTGGGCAGGGGCTACCGGGGCCAACGTCCTGACTTTC.